This T cell receptor beta chain was documented in a study of shared clonotypes between healthy human individuals. The overall study: Two women and a few men aged 18 to 49 made up the donors.

In its sample, this clone was seen many times. CDR1 and CDR2 (germline): KGHSH, LQKENI. The CDR3 totals 17 residues. After removal of 1 base from V and 5 bases from J, the junction contained 5 bases not matched to a gene. Sorted-subset replicate PCR reactions contained approximately 190 ng DNA, corresponding to roughly 29,000 T cell genomes. In the original processing: ImmunoSEQ supplied junction-only sequences lacking quality scores, so filtering was different. Assay: immunoSEQ multiplex PCR; the TCRdb copy retains only in-frame clones and omits some. The D gene and trimming were derived from the DNA, and the V and J assignments and clone size from that table. The repertoire holds about 1 million clones, with roughly 80% as singletons. Partitioning of CD4+ cells yielded a CD45RA+ naive subset and a CD45RA-negative memory subset.

Sample: memory CD4+ T cells sorted from blood. Subset in this sample: CD45RA-negative fraction. This TCR was sampled from a man aged 18 to 35 in good health. The chain combines TRBV18 with TRBJ2-1, with 13 bases fitting TRBD2. The CDR3 loop reads CASSPQQLAGGHNEQFF. The CDR3 DNA is TGTGCCAGCTCACCACAACAACTAGCGGGAGGGCACAATGAGCAGTTCTTC.